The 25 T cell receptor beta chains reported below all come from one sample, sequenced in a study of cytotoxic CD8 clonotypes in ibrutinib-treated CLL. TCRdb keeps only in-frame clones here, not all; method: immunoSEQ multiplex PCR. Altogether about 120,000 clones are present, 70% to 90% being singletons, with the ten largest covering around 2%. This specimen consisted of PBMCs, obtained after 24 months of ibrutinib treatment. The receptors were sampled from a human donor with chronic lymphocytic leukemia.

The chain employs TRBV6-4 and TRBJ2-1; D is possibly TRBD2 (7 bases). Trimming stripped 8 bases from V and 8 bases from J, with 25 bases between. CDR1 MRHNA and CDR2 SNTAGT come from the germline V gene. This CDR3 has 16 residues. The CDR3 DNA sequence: TGTGCCAGCTCTGGGGGGCGGGAGTGTTCCCTGGATGAGCAGTTCTTC. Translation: CASSGGRECSLDEQFF.

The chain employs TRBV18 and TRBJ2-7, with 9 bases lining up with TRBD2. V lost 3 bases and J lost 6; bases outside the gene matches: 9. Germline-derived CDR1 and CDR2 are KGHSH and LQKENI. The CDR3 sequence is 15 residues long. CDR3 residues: CASSPYSGRTGEQYF. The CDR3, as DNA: TGTGCCAGCTCACCCTATAGCGGGAGAACGGGCGAGCAGTACTTC.

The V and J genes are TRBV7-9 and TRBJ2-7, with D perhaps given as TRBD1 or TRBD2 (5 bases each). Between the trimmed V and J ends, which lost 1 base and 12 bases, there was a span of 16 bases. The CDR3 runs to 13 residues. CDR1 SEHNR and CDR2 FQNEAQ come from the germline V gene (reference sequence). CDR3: CASSLGEGRSAYF. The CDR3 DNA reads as TGTGCCAGCAGCTTAGGTGAGGGGCGGTCCGCGTACTTC.

The CDR3 DNA reads as TGTGCCAGCTCACCCCTACTGGGGGTCCAGTACTTC. Amino acid sequence: CASSPLLGVQYF. This chain links TRBV18 with TRBJ2-7; the D call may be TRBD1 or TRBD2 (5 bases each). Germline V gene data show CDR1 as KGHSH and CDR2 as LQKENI. The length of the CDR3 is 12 residues. The V gene lost 3 bases and the J gene lost 10 bases, with 13 bases spanning the gap.

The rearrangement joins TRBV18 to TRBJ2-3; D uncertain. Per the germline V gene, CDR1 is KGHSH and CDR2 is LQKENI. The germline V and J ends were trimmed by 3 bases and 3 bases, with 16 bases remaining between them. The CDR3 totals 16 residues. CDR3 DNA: TGTGCCAGCTCACCCAAGACTGGGGTGCGTACAGATACGCAGTATTTT. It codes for CASSPKTGVRTDTQYF.

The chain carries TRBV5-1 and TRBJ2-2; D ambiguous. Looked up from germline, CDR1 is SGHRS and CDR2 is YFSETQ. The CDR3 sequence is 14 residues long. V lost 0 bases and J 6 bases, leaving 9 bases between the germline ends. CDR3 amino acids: CASSLVAKPGELFF. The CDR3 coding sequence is TGCGCCAGCAGCTTGGTAGCCAAACCCGGGGAGCTGTTTTTT.

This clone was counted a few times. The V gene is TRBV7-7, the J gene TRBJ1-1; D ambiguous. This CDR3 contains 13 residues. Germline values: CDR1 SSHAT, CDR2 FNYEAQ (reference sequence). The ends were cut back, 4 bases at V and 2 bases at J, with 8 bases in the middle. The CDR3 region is CASSSRSNTEAFF. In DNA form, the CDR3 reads TGTGCCAGCAGCTCCCGTAGTAACACTGAAGCTTTCTTT.

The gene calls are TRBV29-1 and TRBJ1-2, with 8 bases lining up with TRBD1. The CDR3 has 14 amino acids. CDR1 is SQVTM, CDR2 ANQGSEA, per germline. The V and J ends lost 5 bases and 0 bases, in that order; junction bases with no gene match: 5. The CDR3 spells CSVRAGGTNYGYTF. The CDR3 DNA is TGCAGCGTTAGGGCAGGGGGCACTAACTATGGCTACACCTTC.

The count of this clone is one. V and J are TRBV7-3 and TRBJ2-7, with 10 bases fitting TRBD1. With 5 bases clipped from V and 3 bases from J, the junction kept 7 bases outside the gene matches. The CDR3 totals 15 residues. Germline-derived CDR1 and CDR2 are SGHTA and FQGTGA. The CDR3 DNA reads TGTGCCAGCAGCCAGGACAGGGGGGAGAACTACGAGCAGTACTTC. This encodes CASSQDRGENYEQYF.

The DNA for the CDR3 is TGTGCCAGCAGTTATGGGTTTCGGGACATTCAGTACTTC. This translates into CASSYGFRDIQYF. The gene calls are TRBV6-5 and TRBJ2-4; unclear D gene. The CDR3 spans 13 residues. CDR1 and CDR2 (germline): MNHEY, SVGAGI. V was cut by 3 bases and J by 8 bases, with 11 bases left in between.

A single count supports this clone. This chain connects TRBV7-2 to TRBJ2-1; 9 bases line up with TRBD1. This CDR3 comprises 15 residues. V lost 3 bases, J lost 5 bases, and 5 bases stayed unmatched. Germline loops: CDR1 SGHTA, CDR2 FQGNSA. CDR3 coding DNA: TGTGCCAGCAGCTTGACAGGGGGGCCGGACAATGAGCAGTTCTTC. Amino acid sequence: CASSLTGGPDNEQFF.

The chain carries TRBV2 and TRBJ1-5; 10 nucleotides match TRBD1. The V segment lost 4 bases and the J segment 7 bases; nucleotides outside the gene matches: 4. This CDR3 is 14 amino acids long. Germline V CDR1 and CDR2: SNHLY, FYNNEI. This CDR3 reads CASSGTGGRQPQHF. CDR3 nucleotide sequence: TGTGCCAGCAGTGGGACAGGGGGAAGGCAGCCCCAGCATTTT.

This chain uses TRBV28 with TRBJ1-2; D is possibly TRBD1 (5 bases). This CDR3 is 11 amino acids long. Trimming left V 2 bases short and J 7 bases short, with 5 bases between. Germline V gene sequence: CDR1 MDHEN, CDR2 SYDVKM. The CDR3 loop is CASSLGTGYTF. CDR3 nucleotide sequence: TGTGCCAGCAGTTTAGGGACTGGCTACACCTTC.

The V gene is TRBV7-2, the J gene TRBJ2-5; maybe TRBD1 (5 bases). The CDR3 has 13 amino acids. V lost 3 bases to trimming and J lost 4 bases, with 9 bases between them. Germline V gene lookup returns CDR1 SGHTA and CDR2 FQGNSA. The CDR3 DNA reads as TGTGCCAGCAGCTTTACAGGTACAGAGACCCAGTACTTC. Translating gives CASSFTGTETQYF.

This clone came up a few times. The CDR3 DNA sequence: TGTGCCAGCAGCCGCAGACAGGGTTTAAACGAGCAGTACTTC. Encoded protein: CASSRRQGLNEQYF. The rearrangement joins TRBV28 to TRBJ2-7; TRBD1 aligns across 7 bases. The trim removed 6 bases at V and 5 bases at J, leaving 10 bases unmatched. Per germline, CDR1 MDHEN and CDR2 SYDVKM. The CDR3 is 14 amino acids.

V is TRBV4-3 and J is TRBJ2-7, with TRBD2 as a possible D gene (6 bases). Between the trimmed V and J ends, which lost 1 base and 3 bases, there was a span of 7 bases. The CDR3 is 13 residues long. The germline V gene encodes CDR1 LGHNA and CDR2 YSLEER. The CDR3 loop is CASSQVRGYEQYF. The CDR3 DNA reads TGCGCCAGCAGCCAAGTGCGGGGCTACGAGCAGTACTTC.

CDR3 in amino acids: CASSSWGHTGELFF. The DNA for the CDR3 is TGTGCCAGCAGCTCTTGGGGACACACCGGGGAGCTGTTTTTT. The rearrangement links TRBV13 to TRBJ2-2; D is perhaps TRBD1 or TRBD2 (5 bases each). Germline CDR1 is PRHDT and CDR2 is FYEKMQ (reference sequence). CDR3 length: 14 residues. With 4 bases removed from V and 3 bases from J, the gap between germline ends came to 9 bases.

CDR3 sequence: CASSLKGSRTDTQYF. CDR3 nucleotide sequence: TGTGCCAGCAGCTTGAAGGGCTCGAGAACAGATACGCAGTATTTT. V is TRBV5-4 and J is TRBJ2-3; no clear D. Trimming cost V 1 base and J 3 bases, with 12 bases left between them. The CDR3 is made up of 15 amino acids. The germline CDR1 and CDR2 sequences are SGHNT and YYREEE (reference sequence).

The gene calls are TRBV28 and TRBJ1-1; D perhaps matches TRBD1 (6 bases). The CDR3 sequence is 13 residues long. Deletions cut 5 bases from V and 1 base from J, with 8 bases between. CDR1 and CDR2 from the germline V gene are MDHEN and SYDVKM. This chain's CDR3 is CASSTGQNTEAFF. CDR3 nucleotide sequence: TGTGCCAGCAGTACGGGACAGAACACTGAAGCTTTCTTT.

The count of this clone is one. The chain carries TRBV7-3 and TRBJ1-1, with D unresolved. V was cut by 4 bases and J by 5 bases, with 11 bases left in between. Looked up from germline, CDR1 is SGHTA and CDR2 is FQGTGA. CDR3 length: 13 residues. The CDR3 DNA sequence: TGTGCCAGCAGCTCCCTCCCTGAAACTGAAGCTTTCTTT. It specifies CASSSLPETEAFF.

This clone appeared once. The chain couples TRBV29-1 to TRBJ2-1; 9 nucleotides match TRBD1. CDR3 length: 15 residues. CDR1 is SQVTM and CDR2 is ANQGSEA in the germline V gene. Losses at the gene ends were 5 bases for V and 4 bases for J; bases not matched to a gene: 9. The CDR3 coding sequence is TGCAGCGTTAAAAGGACAGGGGTGGTATACAATGAGCAGTTCTTC. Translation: CSVKRTGVVYNEQFF.

The CDR3 region is CASRQELGNTIYF. The CDR3 region has the DNA TGTGCCAGCCGCCAAGAACTTGGAAACACCATATATTTT. This chain uses TRBV19 with TRBJ1-3, with D uncertain. CDR1 and CDR2 from the germline V gene are LNHDA and SQIVND (reference sequence). Trimming took 9 bases from V and 3 from J, leaving 12 bases between them. This CDR3 has 13 amino acids.

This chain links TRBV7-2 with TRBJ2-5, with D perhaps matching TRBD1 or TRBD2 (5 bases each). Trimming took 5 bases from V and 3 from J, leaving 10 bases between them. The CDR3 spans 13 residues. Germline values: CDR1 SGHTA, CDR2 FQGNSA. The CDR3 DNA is TGTGCCAGCAGCATTGGGACGGAAGAGACCCAGTACTTC. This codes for CASSIGTEETQYF.

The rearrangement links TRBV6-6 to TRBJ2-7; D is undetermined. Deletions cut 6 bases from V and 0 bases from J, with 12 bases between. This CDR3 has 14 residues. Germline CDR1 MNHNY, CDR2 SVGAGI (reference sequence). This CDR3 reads CASSLTFSSYEQYF. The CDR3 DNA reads TGTGCCAGCAGCCTGACTTTCAGCTCCTACGAGCAGTACTTC.

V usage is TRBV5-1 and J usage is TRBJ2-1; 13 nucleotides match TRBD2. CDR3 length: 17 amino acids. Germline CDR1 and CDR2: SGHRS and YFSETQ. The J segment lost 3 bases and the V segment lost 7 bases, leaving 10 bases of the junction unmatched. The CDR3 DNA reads TGCGCCAGCCAGGGACTAGCGGGGTCGGAAGTCTACAATGAGCAGTTCTTC. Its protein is CASQGLAGSEVYNEQFF.